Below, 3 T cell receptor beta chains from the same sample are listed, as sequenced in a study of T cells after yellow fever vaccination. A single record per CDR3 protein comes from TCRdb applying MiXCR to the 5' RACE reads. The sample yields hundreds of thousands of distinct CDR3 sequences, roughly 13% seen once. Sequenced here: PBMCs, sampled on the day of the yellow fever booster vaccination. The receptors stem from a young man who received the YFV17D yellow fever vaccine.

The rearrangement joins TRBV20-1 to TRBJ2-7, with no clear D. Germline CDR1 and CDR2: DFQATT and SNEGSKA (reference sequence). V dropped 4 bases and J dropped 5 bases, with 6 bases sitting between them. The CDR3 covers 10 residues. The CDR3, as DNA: TGCAGTGCTAAGTCGGACGAGCAGTACTTC. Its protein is CSAKSDEQYF.

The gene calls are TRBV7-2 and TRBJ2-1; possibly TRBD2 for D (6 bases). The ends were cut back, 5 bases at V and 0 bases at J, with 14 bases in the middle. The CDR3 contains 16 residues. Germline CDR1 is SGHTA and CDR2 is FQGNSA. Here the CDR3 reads CASSPTRDSSYNEQFF. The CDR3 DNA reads TGTGCCAGCAGCCCGACTCGGGACTCCTCCTACAATGAGCAGTTCTTC.

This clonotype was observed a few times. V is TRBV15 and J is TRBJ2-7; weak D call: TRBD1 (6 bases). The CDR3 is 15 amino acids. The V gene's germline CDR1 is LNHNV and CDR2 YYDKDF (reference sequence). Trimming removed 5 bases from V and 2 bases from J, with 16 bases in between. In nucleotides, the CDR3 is TGTGCCACCAGCCCCGGGGACATGATCCCCTACGAGCAGTACTTC. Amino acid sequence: CATSPGDMIPYEQYF.